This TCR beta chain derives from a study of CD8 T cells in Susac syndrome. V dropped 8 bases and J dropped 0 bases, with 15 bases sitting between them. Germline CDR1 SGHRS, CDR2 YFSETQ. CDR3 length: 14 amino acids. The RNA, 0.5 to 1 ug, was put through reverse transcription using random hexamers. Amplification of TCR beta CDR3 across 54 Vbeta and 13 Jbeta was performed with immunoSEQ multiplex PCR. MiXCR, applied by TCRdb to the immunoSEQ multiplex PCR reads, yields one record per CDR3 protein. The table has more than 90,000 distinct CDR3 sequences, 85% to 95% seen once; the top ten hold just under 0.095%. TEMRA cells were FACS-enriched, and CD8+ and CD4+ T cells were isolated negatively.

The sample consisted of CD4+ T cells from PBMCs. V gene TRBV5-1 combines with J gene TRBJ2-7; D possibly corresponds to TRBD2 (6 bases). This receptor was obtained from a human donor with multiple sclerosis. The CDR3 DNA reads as TGCGCCAGTCAGCCCCAGGGAGGCTCCTACGAGCAGTACTTC. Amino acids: CASQPQGGSYEQYF.